This T cell receptor beta chain was documented in a study of blood T cell repertoires in COVID-19. The CDR3 is made up of 14 amino acids. Trimming left V 3 bases short and J 5 bases short, with 16 bases between. Germline V CDR1 and CDR2: SQVTM, ANQGSEA. Sequencing used immunoSEQ multiplex PCR; TCRdb keeps in-frame clones, though not all of them. The data hold about 110,000 clones, with 60% to 85% observed a single time. This clone was seen a few times. The TCR comes from a human donor in a cohort sampled during active or convalescent COVID-19. The V and J genes are TRBV29-1 and TRBJ2-5; possibly TRBD1 for D (6 bases). The material sequenced was peripheral blood. The CDR3 spells CSVDHKAQGETQYF. CDR3 DNA sequence: TGCAGCGTTGACCACAAGGCCCAGGGGGAGACCCAGTACTTC.